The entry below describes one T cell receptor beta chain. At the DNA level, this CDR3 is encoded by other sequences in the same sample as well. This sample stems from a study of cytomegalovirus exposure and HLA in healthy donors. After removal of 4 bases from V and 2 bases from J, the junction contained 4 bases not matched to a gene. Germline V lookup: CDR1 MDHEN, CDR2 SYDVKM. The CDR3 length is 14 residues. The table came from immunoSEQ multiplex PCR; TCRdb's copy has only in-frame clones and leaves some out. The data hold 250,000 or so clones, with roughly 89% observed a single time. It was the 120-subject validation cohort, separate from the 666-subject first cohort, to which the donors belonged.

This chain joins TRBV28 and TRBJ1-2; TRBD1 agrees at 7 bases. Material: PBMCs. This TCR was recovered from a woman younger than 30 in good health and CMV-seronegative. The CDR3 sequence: CASSWGQSNYGYTF. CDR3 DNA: TGTGCCAGCAGTTGGGGACAGTCCAACTATGGCTACACCTTC.